This T cell receptor beta chain stems from a study of blood T cell repertoires in COVID-19. On the study more broadly: Acute and convalescent COVID-19 samples came from the United States, Italy and Spain. PBMCs, B-cell-depleted T cells, or T cells were the source of the cDNA or gDNA that made up the material.

This CDR3 has 16 amino acids. The repertoire was sequenced with immunoSEQ multiplex PCR; TCRdb's copy has only in-frame clones and lacks some. The table shows 70,000 to 100,000 clones, with over 90% occurring only once. Material for sequencing was peripheral blood. This TCR derives from a man aged 55 to 69 with acute or convalescent COVID-19. V usage is TRBV21-1 and J usage is TRBJ2-1; the table calls TRBD2, which could not be checked here. TRBV21-1 is a listed pseudogene. CDR3 residues: CASSKASLAGDNEQFF. In DNA form, the CDR3 reads TGTGCCAGCAGCAAAGCTTCTCTAGCGGGAGATAATGAGCAGTTCTTC.